This is a list of T cell receptor beta chains from one sample in a study of T cell changes during pregnancy in multiple sclerosis. The assay was immunoSEQ multiplex PCR, and TCRdb's table has in-frame clones only and misses some. The sample has around 74,000 clones, approximately 90% seen once. The material was peripheral blood, obtained before pregnancy. The receptor source for this set is a female donor with multiple sclerosis, enrolled in a pregnancy study. CDR3s include the opening cysteine and the closing phenylalanine or tryptophan. A D gene is named only where the DNA matches it firmly. Size is omitted from some rows. Given values are once, few, many or a class for expanded clones.

clone_size d_call j_call v_call cdr3_aa cdr3_nt
NA TRBD1 TRBJ2-7 TRBV7-6 CASSLGNRGTYEQYF TGTGCCAGCAGCTTAGGCAACAGGGGGACCTACGAGCAGTACTTC
NA NA TRBJ2-7 TRBV27 CASSFSGYGNREYEQYF TGTGCCAGCAGTTTTTCAGGTTATGGTAATCGCGAATACGAGCAGTACTTC
NA NA TRBJ2-2 TRBV5-1 CASSAILTGELFF TGCGCCAGCAGCGCGATTCTAACCGGGGAGCTGTTTTTT
NA TRBD1 TRBJ1-4 TRBV2 CATRPQGQGNDKLFF TGTGCCACCCGACCCCAAGGACAGGGGAATGATAAACTGTTTTTT
NA TRBD1 TRBJ1-1 TRBV2 CASSDTGQGDMNTEAFF TGTGCCAGCAGTGATACGGGACAGGGGGACATGAACACTGAAGCTTTCTTT
NA NA TRBJ2-3 TRBV9 CASSVVRASTDTQYF TGTGCCAGCAGCGTAGTGCGGGCGAGCACAGATACGCAGTATTTT
NA NA TRBJ2-7 TRBV7-2 CASSSARRGEQYF TGTGCCAGCAGCTCCGCCCGCCGGGGCGAGCAGTACTTC
few NA TRBJ1-2 TRBV2 CASSGSGTNNYGYTF TGTGCCAGCAGCGGCTCGGGGACAAACAACTATGGCTACACCTTC
NA TRBD1 TRBJ2-5 TRBV5-1 CASSSGGGETQYF TGCGCCAGCAGCTCAGGGGGCGGAGAGACCCAGTACTTC
once TRBD1 TRBJ1-5 TRBV25-1 CASSERADRLNQPQHF TGTGCCAGCAGTGAAAGGGCGGACAGGCTAAATCAGCCCCAGCATTTT
NA NA TRBJ2-3 TRBV6-5 CASSLRQGPTDTQYF TGTGCCAGCAGTCTTCGGCAGGGGCCCACAGATACGCAGTATTTT
NA NA TRBJ2-5 TRBV10-1 CASSESGLMAGKETQYF TGCGCCAGCAGTGAGTCCGGTCTTATGGCAGGGAAGGAGACCCAGTACTTC
NA TRBD2 TRBJ2-3 TRBV5-1 CASSGGGSDTQYF TGCGCCAGCAGCGGGGGGGGTTCAGATACGCAGTATTTT
NA TRBD1 TRBJ1-1 TRBV29-1 CSVKGQGAWTEAFF TGCAGCGTTAAGGGACAGGGGGCTTGGACTGAAGCTTTCTTT
NA NA TRBJ2-5 TRBV5-4 CASSRGRGDQETQYF TGTGCCAGCAGCCGCGGGCGCGGGGACCAAGAGACCCAGTACTTC
NA TRBD2 TRBJ2-1 TRBV9 CASSPNVKRGGRNEGEQFF TGTGCCAGCAGCCCCAATGTGAAGCGGGGGGGCCGAAATGAGGGTGAGCAGTTCTTC
NA NA TRBJ1-1 TRBV25-1 CASSQGSMNTEAFF TGTGCCAGCAGCCAGGGGAGCATGAACACTGAAGCTTTCTTT
NA NA TRBJ1-5 TRBV19 CASSNEQGPSQPQHF TGTGCCAGTAGTAACGAACAGGGTCCGAGCCAGCCCCAGCATTTT
NA NA TRBJ2-1 TRBV7-6 CASSPMSNEQFF TGTGCCAGCAGCCCCATGTCCAATGAGCAGTTCTTC
NA TRBD1 TRBJ1-1 TRBV5-1 CASSSDGTGNTEAFF TGCGCCAGCAGCTCAGACGGGACAGGGAACACTGAAGCTTTCTTT
NA NA TRBJ1-5 TRBV7-2 CASSTHTGFNQPQHF TGTGCCAGCAGCACACATACAGGGTTCAATCAGCCCCAGCATTTT
NA NA TRBJ2-2 TRBV11-3 CASSLDNRANTGELFF TGTGCCAGCAGCTTAGATAACAGGGCGAACACCGGGGAGCTGTTTTTT
NA NA TRBJ1-3 TRBV6-1 CASEDRLNTIYF TGTGCCAGCGAAGACAGGTTAAACACCATATATTTT
NA TRBD2 TRBJ2-7 TRBV4-2 CASSQEDASGTYEQYF TGTGCCAGCAGCCAAGAGGACGCTAGCGGTACCTACGAGCAGTACTTC
NA TRBD1 TRBJ1-3 TRBV10-3 CAISGQDINTIYF TGTGCCATCAGCGGACAGGATATAAACACCATATATTTT
NA NA TRBJ1-1 TRBV27 CASILSRGNTEAFF TGTGCCAGCATCCTAAGTCGGGGAAACACTGAAGCTTTCTTT
NA TRBD2 TRBJ2-1 TRBV4-1 CASSHPSKTSGRSYNEQFF TGCGCCAGCAGCCACCCCTCGAAGACTAGCGGGAGGTCCTACAATGAGCAGTTCTTC
NA TRBD2 TRBJ2-2 TRBV5-1 CASTREADTGELFF TGCGCCAGCACACGGGAGGCCGACACCGGGGAGCTGTTTTTT
NA NA TRBJ1-5 TRBV19 CASSRQALGNQPQHF TGTGCCAGTAGTCGACAGGCTTTAGGCAATCAGCCCCAGCATTTT
NA TRBD2 TRBJ2-1 TRBV9 CASSVGGGLEQFF TGTGCCAGCAGCGTAGGGGGGGGACTTGAGCAGTTCTTC
NA NA TRBJ1-1 TRBV5-1 CASSSGVHTEAFF TGCGCCAGCAGCTCAGGGGTGCACACTGAAGCTTTCTTT
NA TRBD1 TRBJ1-1 TRBV7-9 CAGGGSGTGLNTEAFF TGTGCCGGAGGGGGTTCAGGGACAGGACTCAACACTGAAGCTTTCTTT
NA TRBD1 TRBJ1-2 TRBV19 CASWDGQGKGGYTF TGTGCCAGTTGGGACGGACAGGGGAAGGGTGGCTACACCTTC
few NA TRBJ1-1 TRBV30 CAWSQQGDTEAFF TGTGCCTGGAGTCAACAGGGCGACACTGAAGCTTTCTTT
NA NA TRBJ2-7 TRBV5-1 CASSLVGAGEQYF TGCGCCAGCAGCTTGGTGGGGGCAGGGGAGCAGTACTTC
NA NA TRBJ2-6 TRBV7-9 CASRPPRRVSSGANVLTF TGTGCCAGCAGACCCCCGCGACGGGTTAGCTCTGGGGCCAACGTCCTGACTTTC
once TRBD2 TRBJ2-1 TRBV10-3 CAISDLAGEDNEQFF TGTGCCATCAGTGATCTAGCGGGAGAGGACAATGAGCAGTTCTTC
NA NA TRBJ1-5 TRBV6-1 CASSEERGWQPQHF TGTGCCAGCAGTGAAGAAAGGGGGTGGCAGCCCCAGCATTTT
NA NA TRBJ1-6 TRBV19 CASSRPGGTGSPLHF TGTGCCAGTAGTCGGCCCGGCGGCACTGGTTCACCCCTCCACTTT
NA NA TRBJ2-2 TRBV30 CAWSGGGAFTGELFF TGTGCCTGGAGTGGGGGGGGCGCATTCACCGGGGAGCTGTTTTTT
NA NA TRBJ1-5 TRBV6-1 CASIHDREYQPQHF TGTGCCAGCATTCACGACCGGGAGTATCAGCCCCAGCATTTT
NA NA TRBJ2-7 TRBV29-1 CSVRFGQPYEQYF TGCAGCGTTAGGTTTGGGCAACCCTACGAGCAGTACTTC
NA TRBD2 TRBJ2-7 TRBV5-1 CASRSSGRSGEQYF TGCGCCAGCAGGTCTAGCGGGAGGTCGGGCGAGCAGTACTTC
NA TRBD1 TRBJ1-1 TRBV7-2 CASRLGQGRGTEAFF TGTGCCAGCAGATTGGGACAGGGGAGGGGCACTGAAGCTTTCTTT
NA NA TRBJ2-1 TRBV6-6 CASTNSRETEQFF TGTGCCAGCACTAACTCGAGGGAAACTGAGCAGTTCTTC
NA NA TRBJ1-1 TRBV4-2 CASSQDLGRVTEAFF TGTGCCAGCAGCCAAGATCTAGGGAGGGTTACTGAAGCTTTCTTT
NA TRBD1 TRBJ1-4 TRBV7-9 CASSRTGGDEKLFF TGTGCCAGCAGCCGGACAGGCGGGGATGAAAAACTGTTTTTT
NA NA TRBJ2-7 TRBV6-1 CASTSSPGHTYEQYF TGTGCCAGCACCTCCTCGCCGGGACATACCTACGAGCAGTACTTC
NA NA TRBJ1-4 TRBV5-6 CASSPGPSEKLFF TGTGCCAGCAGCCCAGGCCCCAGCGAAAAACTGTTTTTT
few NA TRBJ1-1 TRBV2 CASSQGQIPEAFF TGTGCCAGCAGTCAGGGACAAATCCCTGAAGCTTTCTTT
NA TRBD1 TRBJ2-1 TRBV28 CASSATGTGRNNEQFF TGTGCCAGCAGTGCCACAGGGACAGGGAGAAATAATGAGCAGTTCTTC
few TRBD1 TRBJ1-1 TRBV2 CASTRGRVTEAFF TGTGCCAGCACCAGGGGGCGAGTGACTGAAGCTTTCTTT
NA NA TRBJ1-4 TRBV15 CATTQAGGPTEKLFF TGTGCCACCACCCAAGCGGGGGGGCCTACTGAAAAACTGTTTTTT
NA NA TRBJ1-5 TRBV6-5 CASSYSGAGGNQPQHF TGTGCCAGCAGTTACTCCGGAGCGGGTGGCAATCAGCCCCAGCATTTT
NA NA TRBJ1-2 TRBV6-5 CASCRGLNYGYTF TGTGCCAGCTGTAGGGGATTGAACTATGGCTACACCTTC
NA TRBD1 TRBJ2-7 TRBV6-5 CASSSRDRGIYEQYF TGTGCCAGCAGTTCCCGGGACAGGGGAATCTACGAGCAGTACTTC
NA TRBD2 TRBJ2-6 TRBV7-3 CASHPGGNAGANVLTF TGTGCCAGCCATCCGGGGGGTAACGCTGGGGCCAACGTCCTGACTTTC